The 6 T cell receptor beta chains below come from one sample, sequenced in a study of cytomegalovirus exposure and HLA in healthy donors (dated by TCRdb to about 2017). Libraries were built with the immunoSEQ multiplex PCR assay. TCRdb obtained this table from immuneACCESS and retained in-frame rearrangements with V and J assigned. These tables miss some clones; where compared with another copy, unresolved V genes account for less than half of the shortfall, and the remainder is unexplained. This sample has some 98,000 clones in its table, and about 88% of those were observed once. The top ten clonotypes cover 5.5% to 7% of the sample. The sample was PBMCs. The receptors derive from a man in his late teens or twenties in good health and CMV-seropositive.

This chain connects TRBV7-2 to TRBJ1-2; D is perhaps TRBD1 (5 bases). Per germline, CDR1 SGHTA and CDR2 FQGNSA. Trimming pared 0 bases from V and 4 bases from J, leaving 12 bases between. This CDR3 spans 15 amino acids. CDR3: CASSLAGVPIYGYTF. CDR3 DNA: TGTGCCAGCAGCTTAGCAGGGGTCCCTATCTATGGCTACACCTTC.

The chain recombines TRBV5-6 with TRBJ2-7, with TRBD1 matching over 7 bases. From germline, CDR1 is SGHDT and CDR2 YYEEEE. CDR3 size: 14 residues. V was pared by 4 bases and J by 2 bases, with 6 bases of the junction left unmatched. The CDR3 protein is CASSPDRIPYEQYF. CDR3 DNA sequence: TGTGCCAGCAGCCCGGACAGGATTCCCTACGAGCAGTACTTC.

The DNA of the CDR3 is TGTGCCAGCAGCCAAGATAGTGGGAGGGGGAACACTGAAGCTTTCTTT. Protein sequence: CASSQDSGRGNTEAFF. The gene calls are TRBV4-2 and TRBJ1-1; a possible D gene is TRBD1 (5 bases). This CDR3 spans 16 amino acids. The V end was cut by 0 bases, the J end by 1 base, with 12 bases between. The germline CDR1 and CDR2 sequences are LGHNA and YNFKEQ.

This chain uses TRBV5-4 with TRBJ2-3, with a possible D match to TRBD2 (5 bases). Trimming left V 0 bases short and J 1 base short, with 15 bases between. Per germline, CDR1 SGHNT and CDR2 YYREEE (reference sequence). This CDR3 spans 17 amino acids. The CDR3 sequence: CASSLGGRRLGTDTQYF. The CDR3 DNA sequence: TGTGCCAGCAGCTTGGGAGGGAGACGATTAGGCACAGATACGCAGTATTTT.

The table lists this clone with a few counts. The V call is TRBV27, the J call TRBJ2-7, with a possible D match to TRBD2 (6 bases). Trimming pared 5 bases from V and 1 base from J, leaving 12 bases between. The CDR3 length is 14 residues. CDR1 MNHEY and CDR2 SMNVEV come from the germline V gene (reference sequence). CDR3: CASSLTSNSYEQYF. CDR3 coding DNA: TGTGCCAGCAGTCTGACTAGTAATTCCTACGAGCAGTACTTC.

The rearrangement uses TRBV6-5 and TRBJ2-1; possibly TRBD2 for D (6 bases). This CDR3 contains 16 residues. The ends were cut back, 0 bases at V and 4 bases at J, with 13 bases in the middle. Germline CDR1 and CDR2: MNHEY and SVGAGI. The CDR3 loop is CASSYSGSSGYNEQFF. The CDR3 DNA sequence: TGTGCCAGCAGTTACTCCGGGAGTAGCGGATACAATGAGCAGTTCTTC.